Listed below are T cell receptor beta chains from one sample, sequenced in a study of cytomegalovirus exposure and HLA in healthy donors. Clones were read by immunoSEQ multiplex PCR, and TCRdb kept only the in-frame ones, dropping some. Its table lists some 110,000 clones. What was sequenced was PBMCs. Source of these receptors: a young man in good health and CMV-seronegative. Both conserved end residues are part of each CDR3. Each record gives: J gene, V gene, D gene, CDR3 DNA, CDR3 protein. D genes are given only for firm matches.

J: TRBJ2-7
V: TRBV6-7
D: .
DNA: TGTGCCAGCAGTCCACACCGGACAGGCCGGGGGCCCTACGAGCAGTACTTC
CDR3: CASSPHRTGRGPYEQYF

J: TRBJ2-3
V: TRBV5-1
D: .
DNA: TGCGCCAGCAGCTCCGACTCCGGGACACCATCCACAGATACGCAGTATTTT
CDR3: CASSSDSGTPSTDTQYF

J: TRBJ1-3
V: TRBV5-1
D: TRBD1
DNA: TGCGCCAGCAGGACCGACAGGGCTGGAAACACCATATATTTT
CDR3: CASRTDRAGNTIYF

J: TRBJ1-1
V: TRBV5-5
D: TRBD1
DNA: TGTGCCAGCAACCGAGGCGGGACAGCGAACACTGAAGCTTTCTTT
CDR3: CASNRGGTANTEAFF

J: TRBJ1-1
V: TRBV7-9
D: TRBD1
DNA: TGTGCCAGCAGCTTAGCGGGACAGGGCGGCACTGAAGCTTTCTTT
CDR3: CASSLAGQGGTEAFF

J: TRBJ1-2
V: TRBV5-6
D: .
DNA: TGTGCCAGCAGCCCCTACGCTATTGACAGGCCTAACTATGGCTACACCTTC
CDR3: CASSPYAIDRPNYGYTF

J: TRBJ2-1
V: TRBV5-1
D: TRBD1
DNA: TGCGCCAGCAGCTTAGGACAGGGTAGGGGGTGGGATGAGCAGTTCTTC
CDR3: CASSLGQGRGWDEQFF

J: TRBJ2-3
V: TRBV5-6
D: .
DNA: TGTGCCAGCAGCTTGGCCGCGCCCGATACGCAGTATTTT
CDR3: CASSLAAPDTQYF

J: TRBJ1-2
V: TRBV28
D: .
DNA: TGTGCCAGCAGCTCCCCGGCGCAAGGAGGTGGCTACACCTTC
CDR3: CASSSPAQGGGYTF

J: TRBJ2-1
V: TRBV5-1
D: .
DNA: TGCGCCAGCAGCTTGGTGGGGCGCCCCTACAATGAGCAGTTCTTC
CDR3: CASSLVGRPYNEQFF

J: TRBJ1-1
V: TRBV18
D: .
DNA: TGTGCCAGCTCACCGCAAGGGGTCCTCATGAACACTGAAGCTTTCTTT
CDR3: CASSPQGVLMNTEAFF

J: TRBJ1-2
V: TRBV7-3
D: .
DNA: TGTGCCAGCAGCCTCCCGGGGAACTATGGCTACACCTTC
CDR3: CASSLPGNYGYTF

J: TRBJ2-5
V: TRBV6-6
D: TRBD1
DNA: TGTGCCAGCAGACAAACAGGGGATCGGGAGACCCAGTACTTC
CDR3: CASRQTGDRETQYF

J: TRBJ2-7
V: TRBV18
D: TRBD1
DNA: TGTGCCAGCTCACCAATACGACAGGGCTACGAGCAGTACTTC
CDR3: CASSPIRQGYEQYF

J: TRBJ2-4
V: TRBV4-3
D: TRBD1
DNA: TGCGCCAGCAGCCACTCAGGTTCAGGGGGCATTCAGTACTTC
CDR3: CASSHSGSGGIQYF

J: TRBJ1-5
V: TRBV19
D: TRBD1
DNA: TGTGCCAGTACCCGGACAGGGGAGGGAAGTCAGCCCCAGCATTTT
CDR3: CASTRTGEGSQPQHF

J: TRBJ2-5
V: TRBV7-8
D: .
DNA: TGTGCCAGCAGCTTTACAGGGCTAGAGACCCAGTACTTC
CDR3: CASSFTGLETQYF

J: TRBJ2-3
V: TRBV7-6
D: .
DNA: TGTGCCAGCAGCAGAGACAGTTACACAGATACGCAGTATTTT
CDR3: CASSRDSYTDTQYF

J: TRBJ2-5
V: TRBV4-1
D: .
DNA: TGCGCCAGCAGCCCCACTAAGGTGGATTTGGGGACCCAGTACTTC
CDR3: CASSPTKVDLGTQYF

J: TRBJ2-7
V: TRBV6-5
D: TRBD2
DNA: TGTGCCAGCAGTTACTGGCGGGGGGGACACGAGCAGTACTTC
CDR3: CASSYWRGGHEQYF

J: TRBJ1-4
V: TRBV7-9
D: .
DNA: TGTGCCAGCAGCTCTAACAGGGAAGAAAAACTGTTTTTT
CDR3: CASSSNREEKLFF

J: TRBJ2-7
V: TRBV6-5
D: .
DNA: TGTGCCAGCAACTTTGGAGGGTTGAGCTCCTACGAGCAGTACTTC
CDR3: CASNFGGLSSYEQYF

J: TRBJ2-3
V: TRBV11-2
D: .
DNA: TGTGCCAGCAGCCCAGATAATACAGATACGCAGTATTTT
CDR3: CASSPDNTDTQYF

J: TRBJ2-2
V: TRBV30
D: .
DNA: TGTGCCTGGAGTGGCGCAAACACCGGGGAGCTGTTTTTT
CDR3: CAWSGANTGELFF

J: TRBJ2-3
V: TRBV7-3
D: TRBD2
DNA: TGTGCCAGCAGCCCGAGCGGGGGGTCAGATACGCAGTATTTT
CDR3: CASSPSGGSDTQYF

J: TRBJ1-6
V: TRBV19
D: TRBD1
DNA: TGTGCCAGTAGTTCGACAGGGGGTGGTTCACCCCTCCACTTT
CDR3: CASSSTGGGSPLHF

J: TRBJ2-5
V: TRBV5-1
D: TRBD2
DNA: TGCGCCAGCAGCTTGCGACTAGCGGGGGAGACCCAGTACTTC
CDR3: CASSLRLAGETQYF

J: TRBJ1-2
V: TRBV18
D: .
DNA: TGTGCCAGCTCAGCCGGGACAAGGGCCACTAACTATGGCTACACCTTC
CDR3: CASSAGTRATNYGYTF

J: TRBJ2-3
V: TRBV19
D: TRBD1
DNA: TGTGCCAGTAGTATGGGCACAGGCAGGGGGCAGGCAGATACGCAGTATTTT
CDR3: CASSMGTGRGQADTQYF

J: TRBJ1-1
V: TRBV7-9
D: TRBD1
DNA: TGTGCCAGCAGGCACGAGGGGGCGAACACTGAAGCTTTCTTT
CDR3: CASRHEGANTEAFF

J: TRBJ2-3
V: TRBV6-5
D: .
DNA: TGTGCCAGCCGAAGGACTGATACGCAGTATTTT
CDR3: CASRRTDTQYF

J: TRBJ1-4
V: TRBV19
D: .
DNA: TGTGCCAGTAGTAAACGGACAGACGAAAAACTGTTTTTT
CDR3: CASSKRTDEKLFF

J: TRBJ1-5
V: TRBV7-2
D: .
DNA: TGTGCCAGCAGCTTCAGGGTGAATCAGCCCCAGCATTTT
CDR3: CASSFRVNQPQHF

J: TRBJ2-7
V: TRBV5-6
D: TRBD1
DNA: TGTGCCAGCAGCCCCGGGACAGGAGCCTACGAGCAGTACTTC
CDR3: CASSPGTGAYEQYF

J: TRBJ2-7
V: TRBV5-1
D: .
DNA: TGCGCCAACAGCGCTGCAGGGGACTCCTACGAGCAGTACTTC
CDR3: CANSAAGDSYEQYF

J: TRBJ1-1
V: TRBV6-1
D: .
DNA: TGTGCCAGCAGTCGGACACTCCCGAACACTGAAGCTTTCTTT
CDR3: CASSRTLPNTEAFF

J: TRBJ2-1
V: TRBV2
D: TRBD1
DNA: TGTGCCAGCAGGGGGACAGGGGTAGGCAATGAGCAGTTCTTC
CDR3: CASRGTGVGNEQFF

J: TRBJ1-4
V: TRBV2
D: TRBD1
DNA: TGTGCCAGCAGTGCGGGCTACAGGGGATTTGGAAAACTGTTTTTT
CDR3: CASSAGYRGFGKLFF

J: TRBJ2-5
V: TRBV6-5
D: .
DNA: TGTGCCAGCAGTGAAGCTGGAGAGACCCAGTACTTC
CDR3: CASSEAGETQYF

J: TRBJ2-2
V: TRBV19
D: .
DNA: TGTGCCAGTAGCAACCCGGAGGGTACCGTGAACACCGGGGAGCTGTTTTTT
CDR3: CASSNPEGTVNTGELFF

J: TRBJ2-1
V: TRBV28
D: .
DNA: TGTGCCAGCAGTTTGTTAAACAATGAGCAGTTCTTC
CDR3: CASSLLNNEQFF

J: TRBJ2-7
V: TRBV4-1
D: TRBD2
DNA: TGCGCCAGCAGCCAAGTAGCGAGCGGGGGGTCCTACGAGCAGTACTTC
CDR3: CASSQVASGGSYEQYF

J: TRBJ2-5
V: TRBV7-9
D: .
DNA: TGTGCCAGCAAGGTTGGGCTTCAAGAGACCCAGTACTTC
CDR3: CASKVGLQETQYF

J: TRBJ1-1
V: TRBV5-4
D: .
DNA: TGTGCCAGCAGCTCCACTAGGGGGGGGAATGAAGCTTTCTTT
CDR3: CASSSTRGGNEAFF

J: TRBJ1-2
V: TRBV2
D: TRBD1
DNA: TGTGCCAGCACCCTTGCAGGGGGCTTTGGCTACACCTTC
CDR3: CASTLAGGFGYTF

J: TRBJ2-3
V: TRBV19
D: .
DNA: TGTGCCAGTAGTCACATCGCAGATACGCAGTATTTT
CDR3: CASSHIADTQYF

J: TRBJ2-7
V: TRBV28
D: TRBD1
DNA: TGTGCCAGCAGAGAACCGGGACAGGGTCCCTACGAGCAGTACTTC
CDR3: CASREPGQGPYEQYF

J: TRBJ2-3
V: TRBV7-2
D: .
DNA: TGTGCCAGCAGCTTAGCTAGCGGCGGAGATACGCAGTATTTT
CDR3: CASSLASGGDTQYF